The clone carrying this TCR beta chain showed up many times. The data were obtained in a study of Graves' ophthalmopathy and Graves' hyperthyroidism. As the template, RNA transcripts were used to amplify TCR beta CDR3 regions. An opening RT-PCR round employed HTBI primers and preceded a second-round multiplex PCR. TCRdb called the multiplex PCR reads again in MiXCR, with one record for every CDR3 protein. The sample has roughly 170,000 distinct CDR3 sequences; just under 40% are singletons. Ophthalmopathy donors' eye disease showed moderate-to-severe activity, CAS of at least 3, NOSPECS of at least 4 and duration under 3 months. Sequenced material: peripheral blood. This receptor was identified in a man in his thirties or forties with Graves' ophthalmopathy.

For the CDR3, the DNA is TGTGCCAGCAGCCCCCCGATAGGCGGGTACGAGCAGTACTTC. It encodes CASSPPIGGYEQYF. This chain joins TRBV12-3 or TRBV12-4 and TRBJ2-7; TRBD2 is a possible D gene (5 bases). The CDR3 is 14 amino acids. Trimming removed 6 bases at V and 4 bases at J, with 16 bases between.